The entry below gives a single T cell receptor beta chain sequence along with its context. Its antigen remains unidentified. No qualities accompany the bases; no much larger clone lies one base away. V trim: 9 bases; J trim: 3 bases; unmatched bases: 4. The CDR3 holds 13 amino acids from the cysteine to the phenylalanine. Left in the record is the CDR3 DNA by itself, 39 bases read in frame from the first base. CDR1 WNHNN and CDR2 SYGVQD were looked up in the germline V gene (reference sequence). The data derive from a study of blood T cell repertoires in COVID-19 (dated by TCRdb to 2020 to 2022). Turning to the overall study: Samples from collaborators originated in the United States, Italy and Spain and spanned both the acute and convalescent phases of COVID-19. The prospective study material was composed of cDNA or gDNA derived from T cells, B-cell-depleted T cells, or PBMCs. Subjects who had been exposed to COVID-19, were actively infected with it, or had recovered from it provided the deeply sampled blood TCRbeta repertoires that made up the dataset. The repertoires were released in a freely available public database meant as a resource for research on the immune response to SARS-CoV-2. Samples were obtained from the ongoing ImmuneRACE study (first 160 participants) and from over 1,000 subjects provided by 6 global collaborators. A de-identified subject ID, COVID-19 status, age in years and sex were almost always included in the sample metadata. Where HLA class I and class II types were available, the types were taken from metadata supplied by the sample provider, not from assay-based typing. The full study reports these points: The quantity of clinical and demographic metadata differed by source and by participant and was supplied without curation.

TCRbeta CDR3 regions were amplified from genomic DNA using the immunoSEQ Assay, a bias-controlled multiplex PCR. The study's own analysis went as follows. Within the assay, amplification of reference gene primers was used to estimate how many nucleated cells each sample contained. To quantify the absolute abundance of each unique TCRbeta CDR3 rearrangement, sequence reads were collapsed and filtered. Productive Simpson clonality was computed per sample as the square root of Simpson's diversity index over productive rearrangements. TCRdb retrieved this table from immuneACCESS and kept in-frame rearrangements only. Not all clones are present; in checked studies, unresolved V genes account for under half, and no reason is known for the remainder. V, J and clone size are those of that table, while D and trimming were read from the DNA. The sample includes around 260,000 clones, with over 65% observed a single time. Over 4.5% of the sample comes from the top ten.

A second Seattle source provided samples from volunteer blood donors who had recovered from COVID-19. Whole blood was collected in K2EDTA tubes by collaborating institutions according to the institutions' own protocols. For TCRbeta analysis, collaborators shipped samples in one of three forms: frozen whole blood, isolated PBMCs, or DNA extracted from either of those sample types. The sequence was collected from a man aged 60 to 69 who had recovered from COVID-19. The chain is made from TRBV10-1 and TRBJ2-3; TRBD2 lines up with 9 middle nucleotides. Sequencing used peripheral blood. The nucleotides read TGCGCCAGTAGCGGGAGCGGTACAGATACGCAGTATTTT. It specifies CASSGSGTDTQYF.